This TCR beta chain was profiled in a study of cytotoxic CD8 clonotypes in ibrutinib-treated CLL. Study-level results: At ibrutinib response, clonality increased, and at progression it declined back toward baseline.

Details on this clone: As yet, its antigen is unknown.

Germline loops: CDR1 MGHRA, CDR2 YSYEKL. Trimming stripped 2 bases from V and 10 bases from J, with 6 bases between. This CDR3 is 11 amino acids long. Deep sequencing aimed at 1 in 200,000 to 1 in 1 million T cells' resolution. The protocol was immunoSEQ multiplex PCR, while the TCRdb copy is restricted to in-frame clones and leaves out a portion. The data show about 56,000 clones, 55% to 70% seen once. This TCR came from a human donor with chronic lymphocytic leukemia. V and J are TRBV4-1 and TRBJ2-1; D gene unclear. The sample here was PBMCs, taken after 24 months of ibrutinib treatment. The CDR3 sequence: CASSQINEQFF. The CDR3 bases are TGCGCCAGCAGCCAAATCAACGAGCAGTTCTTC.